Included here is one T cell receptor beta chain sequence, with context. CDR1 DFQATT and CDR2 SNEGSKA come from the germline V gene (reference sequence). The CDR3 totals 14 residues. The sample belongs to a study of T cells expressing NK-cell markers. Study as a whole: In the group of eight sequenced donors, seven were HCMV-seropositive and one was seronegative.

TCRdb re-called the 5' RACE reads; every CDR3 protein appears as one record, without DNA. The sample shows hundreds of thousands of distinct CDR3 sequences, and 3% to 4.5% sits with its ten largest clones. This TCR was sampled from a man aged 18-30 years in good health. The chain carries TRBV20-1 and TRBJ2-4; there is no DNA to check the TCRdb D call of TRBD1. The sample consisted of blood T cells: a sorted CD56 or NKG2C T cell subset, CD4+ or CD8+ T cells, or bulk PBMC T cells (not recorded which). The CDR3 protein is CSARDPTGGDIQYF.